This T cell receptor (beta chain) was profiled in a study of identical twins' blood T cells. General observations from the study: Twins reportedly had markedly more similar V usage than unrelated donors, even among out-of-frame TCRbeta clonotypes.

TCRdb recomputed calls from the 5' RACE reads with MiXCR, one row per CDR3 protein. The sample has about 300 distinct CDR3 sequences; about 61% are singletons. This clonotype was seen a single time. Antigen: not known. One end of the junction is discordant with germline, which a read error may explain. CDR1 and CDR2 from the germline V gene are MRHNA and SNTAGT. This CDR3 spans 13 amino acids. The chain employs TRBV6-4 and TRBJ1-2; tentative D call: TRBD1 (5 bases). The sequence derives from a woman aged 18 to 55 in good health. Sequencing input: PBMCs. In DNA form, the CDR3 reads TGTGCCAGCAGTGCCCAGGGTTCGTCTGGCTGCACCTTC. Translated, it gives CASSAQGSSGCTF.